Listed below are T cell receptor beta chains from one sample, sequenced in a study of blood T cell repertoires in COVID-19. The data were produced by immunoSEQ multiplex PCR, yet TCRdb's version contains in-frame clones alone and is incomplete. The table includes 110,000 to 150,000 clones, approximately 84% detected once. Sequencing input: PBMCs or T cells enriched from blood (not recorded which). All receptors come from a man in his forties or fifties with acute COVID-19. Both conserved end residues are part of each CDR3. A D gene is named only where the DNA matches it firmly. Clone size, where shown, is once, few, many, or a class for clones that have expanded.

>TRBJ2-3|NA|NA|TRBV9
CASSVSSSLPDTQYF
TGTGCCAGCAGCGTAAGCTCTAGCCTTCCAGATACGCAGTATTTT
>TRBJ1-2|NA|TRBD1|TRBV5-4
CASSDSGTGSYGYTF
TGTGCCAGCAGCGACTCCGGGACAGGAAGCTATGGCTACACCTTC
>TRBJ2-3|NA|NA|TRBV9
CASSPTGMADTQYF
TGTGCCAGCAGCCCGACAGGAATGGCAGATACGCAGTATTTT
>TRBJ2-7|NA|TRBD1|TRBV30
CAWSFSGGKQYF
TGTGCCTGGAGTTTTTCAGGGGGCAAGCAGTACTTC
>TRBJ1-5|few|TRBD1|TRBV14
CASSHTTGHDYSNQPQHF
TGTGCCAGCAGCCACACGACAGGGCATGATTATAGCAATCAGCCCCAGCATTTT
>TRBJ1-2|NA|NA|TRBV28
CASSLQGWDYGYTF
TGTGCCAGCAGTTTACAGGGATGGGACTATGGCTACACCTTC
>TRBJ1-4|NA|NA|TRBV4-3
CASSQERGEKLFF
TGCGCCAGCAGCCAGGAAAGGGGGGAAAAACTGTTTTTT
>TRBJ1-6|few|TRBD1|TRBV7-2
CASKFLGGGNNSPLHF
TGTGCCAGCAAGTTCCTAGGGGGCGGAAATAATTCACCCCTCCACTTT
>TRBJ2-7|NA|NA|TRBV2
CASTTGRSSYEQYF
TGTGCCAGCACTACAGGGAGAAGCTCCTACGAGCAGTACTTC
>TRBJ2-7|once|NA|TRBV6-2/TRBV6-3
CASSSPAQGNWYEQYF
TGTGCCAGCAGTTCCCCGGCACAGGGTAATTGGTACGAGCAGTACTTC
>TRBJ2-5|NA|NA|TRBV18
CASSPAQGIETQYF
TGTGCCAGCTCACCAGCACAGGGTATAGAGACCCAGTACTTC
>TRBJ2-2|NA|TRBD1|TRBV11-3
CASSDRVTGELFF
TGTGCCAGCAGCGACAGGGTCACCGGGGAGCTGTTTTTT
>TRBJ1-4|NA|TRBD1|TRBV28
CASSPQGGNEKLFF
TGTGCCAGCAGTCCACAGGGGGGTAATGAAAAACTGTTTTTT
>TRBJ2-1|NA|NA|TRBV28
CASSLPTPDEQFF
TGTGCCAGCAGTCTGCCGACACCCGATGAGCAGTTCTTC
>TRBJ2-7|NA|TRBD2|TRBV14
CASSLPRLAGQSNEQYF
TGTGCCAGCAGCCTCCCCCGGCTAGCGGGGCAATCCAACGAGCAGTACTTC
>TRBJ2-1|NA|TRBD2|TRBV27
CASSILGWEGPNEQFF
TGTGCCAGCAGCATTTTAGGGTGGGAGGGCCCAAATGAGCAGTTCTTC
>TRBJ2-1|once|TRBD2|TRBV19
CASMRSSGGPYNEQFF
TGTGCCAGTATGCGATCCAGCGGGGGGCCCTACAATGAGCAGTTCTTC
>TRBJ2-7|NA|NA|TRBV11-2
CASSLTGHPRNEQYF
TGTGCCAGCAGCCTTACAGGGCACCCCCGAAACGAGCAGTACTTC
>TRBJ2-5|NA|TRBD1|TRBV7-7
CASSEPGQGQETQYF
TGTGCCAGCAGCGAACCGGGACAGGGGCAAGAGACCCAGTACTTC
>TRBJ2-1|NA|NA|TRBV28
CASSSGAYLWFF
TGTGCCAGCAGTTCGGGAGCATACTTATGGTTCTTC
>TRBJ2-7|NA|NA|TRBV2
CASSIPTGTYEQYF
TGTGCCAGCAGTATCCCGACAGGCACCTACGAGCAGTACTTC
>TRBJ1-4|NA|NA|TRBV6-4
CASRRGAYDAKNEKLFF
TGTGCCAGCAGGCGGGGAGCATACGACGCTAAAAATGAAAAACTGTTTTTT
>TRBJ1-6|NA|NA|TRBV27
CASSYSGSYNSPLHF
TGTGCCAGCAGTTACTCAGGCTCCTATAATTCACCCCTCCACTTT
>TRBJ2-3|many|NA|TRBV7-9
CASSDMDRFTDTQYF
TGTGCCAGCAGCGACATGGACAGATTCACAGATACGCAGTATTTT
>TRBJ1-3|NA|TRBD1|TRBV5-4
CASSSTGIHSGNTIYF
TGTGCCAGCAGCTCGACAGGGATCCACTCTGGAAACACCATATATTTT
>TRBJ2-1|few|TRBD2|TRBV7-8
CASSRPGLAGGEQFF
TGTGCCAGCAGCCGCCCGGGACTAGCGGGAGGTGAGCAGTTCTTC
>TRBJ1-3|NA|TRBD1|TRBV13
CASSADRGNTIYF
TGTGCCAGCAGTGCGGACAGGGGAAACACCATATATTTT
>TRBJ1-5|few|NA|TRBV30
CAWSPSSYNQPQHF
TGTGCCTGGAGTCCATCGTCCTACAATCAGCCCCAGCATTTT
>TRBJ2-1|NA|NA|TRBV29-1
CSVQGVIGRHEQFF
TGCAGCGTCCAAGGGGTAATAGGGCGTCATGAGCAGTTCTTC
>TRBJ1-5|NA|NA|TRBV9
CASSVGGRNQPQHF
TGTGCCAGCAGCGTAGGCGGTCGGAATCAGCCCCAGCATTTT
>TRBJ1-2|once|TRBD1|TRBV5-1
CASSLDRGYYGYTF
TGCGCCAGCAGCTTAGACAGGGGATACTATGGCTACACCTTC
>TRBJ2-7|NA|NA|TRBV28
CASSPPTVGDEQYF
TGTGCCAGCAGTCCCCCGACAGTAGGGGACGAGCAGTACTTC
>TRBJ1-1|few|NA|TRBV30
CAWSVLAENTEAFF
TGTGCCTGGAGTGTACTGGCGGAGAACACTGAAGCTTTCTTT
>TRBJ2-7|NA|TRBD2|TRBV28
CASSLGGGTYEQYF
TGTGCCAGCAGTTTAGGGGGAGGGACCTACGAGCAGTACTTC
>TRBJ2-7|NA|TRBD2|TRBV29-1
CSVIGTSGSYEQYF
TGCAGCGTAATAGGGACTAGCGGTTCCTACGAGCAGTACTTC
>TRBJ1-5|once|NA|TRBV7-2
CASSLVGTPNQPQHF
TGTGCCAGCAGCTTAGTCGGGACACCTAATCAGCCCCAGCATTTT
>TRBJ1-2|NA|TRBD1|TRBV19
CASSKSGTGSDYGYTF
TGTGCCAGTAGTAAATCCGGGACAGGGTCCGACTATGGCTACACCTTC
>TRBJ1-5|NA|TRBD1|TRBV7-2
CASSRLPGGPQPQHF
TGTGCCAGCAGCCGGTTGCCAGGGGGCCCACAGCCCCAGCATTTT
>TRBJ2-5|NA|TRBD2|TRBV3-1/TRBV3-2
CASSQDRLAGGRETQYF
TGTGCCAGCAGCCAAGATCGACTAGCGGGGGGCAGGGAGACCCAGTACTTC
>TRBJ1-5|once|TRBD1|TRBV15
CATSRTSGQGYNQPQHF
TGTGCCACCAGCAGAACATCGGGACAGGGATACAATCAGCCCCAGCATTTT
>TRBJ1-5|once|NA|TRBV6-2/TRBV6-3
CASSYSPPSVGQPQHF
TGTGCCAGCAGTTACTCCCCCCCTTCAGTCGGGCAGCCCCAGCATTTT
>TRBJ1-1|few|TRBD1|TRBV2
CASSRGQSITEAFF
TGTGCCAGCAGTAGGGGACAGTCTATAACTGAAGCTTTCTTT
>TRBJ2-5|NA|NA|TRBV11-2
CASSLDRLQETQYF
TGTGCCAGCAGCTTAGATCGACTGCAAGAGACCCAGTACTTC
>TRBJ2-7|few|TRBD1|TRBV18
CASSRQGSYEQYF
TGTGCCAGCTCCCGACAGGGGAGCTACGAGCAGTACTTC
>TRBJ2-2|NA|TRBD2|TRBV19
CASNPSGETGELFF
TGTGCCAGTAACCCTAGCGGGGAAACCGGGGAGCTGTTTTTT
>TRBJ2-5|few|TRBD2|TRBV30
CAWIPFDGRGGTQYF
TGTGCCTGGATTCCATTCGACGGGAGGGGAGGTACCCAGTACTTC
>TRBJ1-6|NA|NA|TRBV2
CASSADSSYNSPLHF
TGTGCCAGCAGTGCCGACAGCTCCTATAATTCACCCCTCCACTTT
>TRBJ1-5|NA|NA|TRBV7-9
CASSLGGSQPQHF
TGTGCCAGCAGTCTTGGAGGGTCTCAGCCCCAGCATTTT
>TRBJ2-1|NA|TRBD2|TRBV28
CASSPLAGRNEQFF
TGTGCCAGCAGTCCACTAGCGGGAAGGAATGAGCAGTTCTTC
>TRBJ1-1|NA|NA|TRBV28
CASTSYTEAFF
TGTGCCAGCACTTCTTACACTGAAGCTTTCTTT
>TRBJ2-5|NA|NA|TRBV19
CASSIAGQKETQYF
TGTGCCAGTAGTATCGCGGGACAGAAAGAGACCCAGTACTTC
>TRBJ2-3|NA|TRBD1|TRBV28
CASSTTGGDTDTQYF
TGTGCCAGCAGCACGACAGGGGGCGACACAGATACGCAGTATTTT
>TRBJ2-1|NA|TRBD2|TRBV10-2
CASRPAGGLLDEQFF
TGCGCCAGCAGGCCAGCGGGAGGGCTTTTGGATGAGCAGTTCTTC
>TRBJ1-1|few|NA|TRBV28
CASTKMGGVTEAFF
TGTGCCAGCACCAAGATGGGGGGTGTGACTGAAGCTTTCTTT